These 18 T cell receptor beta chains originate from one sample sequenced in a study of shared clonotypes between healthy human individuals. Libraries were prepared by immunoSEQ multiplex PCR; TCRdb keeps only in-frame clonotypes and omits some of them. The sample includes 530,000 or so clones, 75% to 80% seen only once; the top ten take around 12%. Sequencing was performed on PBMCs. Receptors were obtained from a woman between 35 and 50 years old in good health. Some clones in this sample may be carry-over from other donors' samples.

CDR3 in DNA: TGTGTCAGAAGCCTCTTCCGGGACTGGACGGACTATGGCTACACCTTC. It yields the protein CVRSLFRDWTDYGYTF. The rearrangement joins TRBV7-5 to TRBJ1-2. TRBV7-5 counts as a pseudogene. The CDR3 totals 16 residues.

The CDR3 DNA follows: TGTGCCAGCAGAGGTGGACAGGGGTTCGCTACCTACGAGCAGTACTTC. Amino acid sequence: CASRGGQGFATYEQYF. The chain joins TRBV2 to TRBJ2-7; the match to TRBD1 covers 9 bases. Losses at the gene ends were 6 bases for V and 2 bases for J; bases not matched to a gene: 11. Germline V gives CDR1 SNHLY, CDR2 FYNNEI. CDR3 length: 16 amino acids. Based on the CDR3 plus reference TRBV2 and TRBJ2-7, the full variable domain is EPEVTQTPSHQVTQMGQEVILRCVPISNHLYFYWYRQILGQKVEFLVSFYNNEISEKSEIFDDQFSVERPDGSNFTLKIRSTKLEDSAMYFCASRGGQGFATYEQYFGPGTRLTVT.

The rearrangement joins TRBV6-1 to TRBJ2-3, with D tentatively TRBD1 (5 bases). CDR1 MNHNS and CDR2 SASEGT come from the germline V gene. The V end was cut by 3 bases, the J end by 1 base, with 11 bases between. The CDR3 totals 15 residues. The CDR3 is CASSDAQGGTDTQYF. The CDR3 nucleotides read TGTGCCAGCAGTGACGCCCAGGGTGGCACAGATACGCAGTATTTT.

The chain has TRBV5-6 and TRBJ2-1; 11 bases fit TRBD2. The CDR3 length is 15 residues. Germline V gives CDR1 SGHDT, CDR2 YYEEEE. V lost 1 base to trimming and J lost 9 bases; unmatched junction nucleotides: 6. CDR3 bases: TGTGCCAGCAGCTTGTCGCTAGCGGGAGGTCGTGAGCAGTTCTTC. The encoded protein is CASSLSLAGGREQFF.

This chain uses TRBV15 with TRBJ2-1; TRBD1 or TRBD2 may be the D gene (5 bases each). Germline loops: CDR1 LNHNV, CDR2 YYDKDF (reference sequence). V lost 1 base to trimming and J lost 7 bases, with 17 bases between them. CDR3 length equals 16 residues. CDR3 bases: TGTGCCACCAGCAGAGGGGACGGGGCCGGCGGGAATGAGCAGTTCTTC. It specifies CATSRGDGAGGNEQFF.

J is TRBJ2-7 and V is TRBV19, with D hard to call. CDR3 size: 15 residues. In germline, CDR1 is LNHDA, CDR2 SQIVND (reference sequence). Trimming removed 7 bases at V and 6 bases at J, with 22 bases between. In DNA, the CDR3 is TGTGCCAGTAACTCCGTTGACAACCCTCCGGCCGAGCAGTACTTC. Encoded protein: CASNSVDNPPAEQYF. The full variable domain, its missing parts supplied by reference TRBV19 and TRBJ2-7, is DGGITQSPKYLFRKEGQNVTLSCEQNLNHDAMYWYRQDPGQGLRLIYYSQIVNDFQKGDIAEGYSVSREKKESFPLTVTSAQKNPTAFYLCASNSVDNPPAEQYFGPGTRLTVT.

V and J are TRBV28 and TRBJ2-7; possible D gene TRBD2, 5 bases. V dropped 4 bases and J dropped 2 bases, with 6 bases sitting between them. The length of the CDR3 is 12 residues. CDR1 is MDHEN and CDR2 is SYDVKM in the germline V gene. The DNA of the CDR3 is TGTGCCAGCAGTTACGGGACCTACGAGCAGTACTTC. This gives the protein CASSYGTYEQYF.

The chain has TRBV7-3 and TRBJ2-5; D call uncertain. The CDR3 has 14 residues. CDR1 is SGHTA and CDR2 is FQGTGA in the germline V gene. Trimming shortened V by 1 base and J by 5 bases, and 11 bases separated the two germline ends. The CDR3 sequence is CASSLNPIGETQYF. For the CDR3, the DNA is TGTGCCAGCAGCTTAAATCCCATTGGGGAGACCCAGTACTTC.

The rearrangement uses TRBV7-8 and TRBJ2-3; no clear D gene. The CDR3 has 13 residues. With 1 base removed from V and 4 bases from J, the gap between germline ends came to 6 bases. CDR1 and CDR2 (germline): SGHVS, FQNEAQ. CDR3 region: CASSLGTSDTQYF. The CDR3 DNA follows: TGTGCCAGCAGCTTAGGTACCTCAGATACGCAGTATTTT.

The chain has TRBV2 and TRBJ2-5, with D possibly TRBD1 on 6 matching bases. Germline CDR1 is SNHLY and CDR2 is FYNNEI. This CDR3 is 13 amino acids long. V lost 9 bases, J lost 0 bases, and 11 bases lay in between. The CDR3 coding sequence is TGTGCCAGTATCCGGGACAACCAAGAGACCCAGTACTTC. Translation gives CASIRDNQETQYF.

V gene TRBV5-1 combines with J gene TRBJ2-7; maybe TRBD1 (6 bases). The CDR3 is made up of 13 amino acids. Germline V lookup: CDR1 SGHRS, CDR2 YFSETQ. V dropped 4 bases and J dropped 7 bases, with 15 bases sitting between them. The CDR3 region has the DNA TGCGCCAGCAGCCCCTCAGGGGTATATGAGCAGTACTTC. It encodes CASSPSGVYEQYF. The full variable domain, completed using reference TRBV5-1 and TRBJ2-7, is KAGVTQTPRYLIKTRGQQVTLSCSPISGHRSVSWYQQTPGQGLQFLFEYFSETQRNKGNFPGRFSGRQFSNSRSEMNVSTLELGDSALYLCASSPSGVYEQYFGPGTRLTVT.

For the CDR3, the DNA is TGTGCCAGCAGTCCCTGGGGTGGACAAAGTCGGGCCAACGTCCTGACTTTC. This encodes CASSPWGGQSRANVLTF. The chain has TRBV25-1 and TRBJ2-6; D may be TRBD1 (5 bases). This CDR3 has 17 residues. The germline V gene has CDR1 MGHDK and CDR2 SYGVNS. Trimming left V 5 bases short and J 5 bases short, with 19 bases between.

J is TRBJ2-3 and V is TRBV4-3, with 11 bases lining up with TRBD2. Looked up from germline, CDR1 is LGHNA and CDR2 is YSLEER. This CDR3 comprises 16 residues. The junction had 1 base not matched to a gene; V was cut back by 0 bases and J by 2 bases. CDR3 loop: CASSQELAGDTDTQYF. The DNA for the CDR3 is TGCGCCAGCAGCCAAGAACTAGCGGGGGACACAGATACGCAGTATTTT.

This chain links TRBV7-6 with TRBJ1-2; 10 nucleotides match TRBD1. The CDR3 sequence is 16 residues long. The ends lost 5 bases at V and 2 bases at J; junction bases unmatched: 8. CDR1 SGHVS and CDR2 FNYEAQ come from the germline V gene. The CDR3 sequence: CASSPGQGLSNYGYTF. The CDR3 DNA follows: TGTGCCAGCAGCCCGGGACAGGGGTTGTCCAACTATGGCTACACCTTC.

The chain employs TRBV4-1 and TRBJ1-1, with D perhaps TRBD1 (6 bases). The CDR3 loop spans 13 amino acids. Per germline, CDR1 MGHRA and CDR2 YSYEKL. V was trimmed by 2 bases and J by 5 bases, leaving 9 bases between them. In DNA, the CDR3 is TGCGCCAGCAGCCAATGGGGGCCGACTGAAGCTTTCTTT. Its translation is CASSQWGPTEAFF.

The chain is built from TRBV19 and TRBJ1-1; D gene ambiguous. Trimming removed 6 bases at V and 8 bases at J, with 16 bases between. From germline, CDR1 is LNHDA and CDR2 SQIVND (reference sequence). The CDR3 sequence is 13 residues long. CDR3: CASSPFLGLEAFF. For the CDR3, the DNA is TGTGCCAGTAGCCCCTTTCTAGGGCTGGAAGCTTTCTTT.

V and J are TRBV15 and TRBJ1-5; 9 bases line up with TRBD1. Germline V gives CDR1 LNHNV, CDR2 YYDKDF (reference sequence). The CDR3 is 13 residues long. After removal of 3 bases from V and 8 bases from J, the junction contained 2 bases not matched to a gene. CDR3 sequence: CATSRRQGEPQHF. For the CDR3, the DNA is TGTGCCACCAGCAGGAGACAGGGGGAGCCCCAGCATTTT.

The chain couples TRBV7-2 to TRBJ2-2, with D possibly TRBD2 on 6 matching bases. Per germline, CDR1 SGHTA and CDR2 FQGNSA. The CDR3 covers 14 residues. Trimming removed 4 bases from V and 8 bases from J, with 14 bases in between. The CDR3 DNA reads TGTGCCAGCAGCTCCACTACTAGCCCGGGGGAGCTGTTTTTT. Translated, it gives CASSSTTSPGELFF.